Each of the 19 T cell receptor beta chains below was sequenced from the same sample in a study of PD-1 blockade in classical Hodgkin lymphoma. The time point denotes: cycle 4 day 1 (C4D1), after more than 5 weeks of nivolumab. Each patient experienced a relapse that followed autologous stem cell transplantation, and brentuximab vedotin exposure varied. Data came from immunoSEQ multiplex PCR; TCRdb stores just in-frame clones and leaves some out. Among over 70,000 clones, 90% were seen once, and the ten largest hold under 3.5%. The sample in question was peripheral blood mononuclear cells (PBMCs), obtained before the fourth cycle of nivolumab. These receptors all come from a human donor with classical Hodgkin lymphoma.

This chain connects TRBV7-8 to TRBJ2-7; the D gene could be TRBD1 or TRBD2 (5 bases each). There are 14 residues in the CDR3. From germline, CDR1 is SGHVS and CDR2 FQNEAQ. Trimming shortened V by 1 base and J by 2 bases, and 9 bases separated the two germline ends. CDR3 protein: CASSLEGTAYEQYF. The CDR3 nucleotides are TGTGCCAGCAGCTTAGAGGGGACGGCCTACGAGCAGTACTTC.

This clone was detected only a few times. Other nucleotide sequences in the sample specify the same CDR3. V and J are TRBV4-1 and TRBJ2-1; 15 bases are a match to TRBD2. Trimming cost V 4 bases and J 5 bases; bases outside gene matches: 15. CDR1 and CDR2 (germline): MGHRA, YSYEKL. The CDR3 loop spans 20 amino acids. The CDR3 loop is CASSPRDVRTSGGVHNEQFF. CDR3 nucleotides: TGCGCCAGCAGCCCCCGGGACGTACGGACTAGCGGGGGGGTCCACAATGAGCAGTTCTTC.

The CDR3 region has the DNA TGTGCCAGCTCACCACCCCAGGGTAGAACAGATACGCAGTATTTT. It translates to CASSPPQGRTDTQYF. The chain couples TRBV18 to TRBJ2-3; D is perhaps TRBD1 (5 bases). Between the trimmed V and J ends, which lost 0 bases and 3 bases, there was a span of 10 bases. CDR1 and CDR2 from the germline V gene are KGHSH and LQKENI. This CDR3 spans 15 amino acids.

The genes are TRBV30 and TRBJ1-6, with D possibly being TRBD1 (5 bases). Trimming stripped 4 bases from V and 2 bases from J, with 12 bases between. The CDR3 loop spans 15 amino acids. Per germline, CDR1 GTSNPN and CDR2 SVGIG (reference sequence). DNA for the CDR3: TGTGCCTGGATCGACAGTTCACCCTATAATTCACCCCTCCACTTT. It encodes CAWIDSSPYNSPLHF.

V is TRBV9 and J is TRBJ1-2; D unresolved. The CDR3 is 14 residues long. Trimming shortened V by 0 bases and J by 0 bases, and 6 bases separated the two germline ends. Germline CDR1 is SGDLS and CDR2 is YYNGEE. CDR3 region: CASSVVAANYGYTF. The CDR3 nucleotides read TGTGCCAGCAGCGTAGTCGCAGCTAACTATGGCTACACCTTC.

This clone was seen just once. This chain uses TRBV4-3 with TRBJ1-5; no clear D gene. The V end lost 1 base, the J end lost 3 bases, and 10 bases lay between the germline ends. Germline V CDR1 and CDR2: LGHNA, YSLEER. The CDR3 has 15 amino acids. This CDR3 reads CASSQGNSPNQPQHF. The CDR3 DNA sequence: TGCGCCAGCAGCCAAGGGAACAGCCCCAATCAGCCCCAGCATTTT.

This chain links TRBV4-2 with TRBJ1-5; D not resolved. This CDR3 region has 15 residues. Germline CDR1 and CDR2: LGHNA and YNFKEQ. V gave up 0 bases and J gave up 4 bases, with 10 bases separating them. The CDR3: CASSQEGPANQPQHF. The CDR3 nucleotides read TGTGCCAGCAGCCAAGAAGGGCCAGCTAATCAGCCCCAGCATTTT.

The chain is built from TRBV5-1 and TRBJ2-3; TRBD2 matches 16 bases. Looked up from germline, CDR1 is SGHRS and CDR2 is YFSETQ. This CDR3 has 19 residues. Trimming at V came to 2 bases and at J to 4 bases, leaving 10 bases not matched to a gene. The CDR3 spells CASSFGTSGGAVRSDTQYF. The CDR3 nucleotides are TGCGCCAGCAGCTTCGGGACTAGCGGGGGGGCCGTAAGGTCAGATACGCAGTATTTT.

CDR3 DNA: TGTGCCAGTAGTATCCCAGGGGCCCGACCCGGGGAGCTGTTTTTT. It translates to CASSIPGARPGELFF. This chain uses TRBV19 with TRBJ2-2, with TRBD1 as a possible D gene (6 bases). Germline loops: CDR1 LNHDA, CDR2 SQIVND (reference sequence). V was cut by 3 bases and J by 6 bases, with 14 bases left in between. This CDR3 has 15 amino acids.

The gene calls are TRBV7-6 and TRBJ2-6, with TRBD2 as a possible D gene (5 bases). Germline V CDR1 and CDR2: SGHVS, FNYEAQ. V shed 1 base and J shed 4 bases, with 14 bases lying between them. The CDR3 runs to 17 residues. The CDR3 is CASSLVPGSSGANVLTF. CDR3 DNA: TGTGCCAGCAGCTTAGTCCCGGGAAGTTCAGGGGCCAACGTCCTGACTTTC.

The rearrangement uses TRBV9 and TRBJ2-7; D ambiguous. Germline V CDR1 and CDR2: SGDLS, YYNGEE. The CDR3 has 14 amino acids. Trimming took off 4 bases at V and 2 bases at J, with 13 bases between the two ends. The CDR3 loop is CASSISTSPYEQYF. The CDR3 DNA is TGTGCCAGCAGCATTTCGACAAGTCCCTACGAGCAGTACTTC.

The chain combines TRBV19 with TRBJ1-5, with TRBD1 as a possible D gene (6 bases). Germline V gene data show CDR1 as LNHDA and CDR2 as SQIVND (reference sequence). The V end was cut by 5 bases, the J end by 3 bases, with 14 bases between. The CDR3 sequence is 15 residues long. DNA for the CDR3: TGTGCCAGTAGTCACGACAGGCGACCCAATCAGCCCCAGCATTTT. Its protein is CASSHDRRPNQPQHF.

The rearrangement links TRBV25-1 to TRBJ1-1; possibly TRBD1 for D (6 bases). The length of the CDR3 is 15 residues. Per germline, CDR1 MGHDK and CDR2 SYGVNS. V lost 6 bases and J lost 3, with 17 bases in between. CDR3 residues: CASRAEQGGDTEAFF. CDR3 sequence (DNA): TGTGCCAGCAGGGCCGAACAGGGAGGGGACACTGAAGCTTTCTTT.

With respect to this clone: Other DNA sequences in the same sample also yield this CDR3. The chain combines TRBV2 with TRBJ1-1; D unclear. The CDR3 runs to 13 residues. Trimming took 4 bases from V and 5 from J, leaving 11 bases between them. The germline gives CDR1 SNHLY, CDR2 FYNNEI. CDR3 coding DNA: TGTGCCAGCAGTGGGGGAGATGGGACTGAAGCTTTCTTT. Its protein product is CASSGGDGTEAFF.

The CDR3 coding sequence is TGTGCCAGCAGCTTGTTGGCTAGCGGCCCGAGCACAGATACGCAGTATTTT. Residues: CASSLLASGPSTDTQYF. This chain joins TRBV5-4 and TRBJ2-3; the match to TRBD2 covers 7 bases. V was clipped by 1 base and J by 0 bases; unmatched bases: 8. This CDR3 is 17 amino acids long. Germline CDR1 is SGHNT and CDR2 is YYREEE (reference sequence).

V and J are TRBV7-2 and TRBJ1-1; D is unclear. Germline V CDR1 and CDR2: SGHTA, FQGNSA. This CDR3 is 16 amino acids long. Trimming cost V 5 bases and J 0 bases, with 16 bases left between them. CDR3 protein: CASSQFTGRMNTEAFF. Written as DNA, the CDR3 is TGTGCCAGCAGCCAATTCACGGGGAGGATGAACACTGAAGCTTTCTTT.

V gene TRBV25-1 combines with J gene TRBJ2-3; 8 positions match TRBD1. Germline trimming cut 2 bases from V and 3 bases from J; bases unmatched to any gene: 4. The germline V gene encodes CDR1 MGHDK and CDR2 SYGVNS. The CDR3 spans 15 residues. CDR3 loop: CASSERQGKTDTQYF. The CDR3 DNA reads TGTGCCAGCAGTGAAAGACAGGGGAAAACAGATACGCAGTATTTT.

The chain is built from TRBV6-5 and TRBJ1-5; possible D gene TRBD1, 5 bases. Germline V gene sequence: CDR1 MNHEY, CDR2 SVGAGI. The CDR3 has 14 residues. Trimming removed 6 bases at V and 9 bases at J, with 18 bases between. In DNA form, the CDR3 reads TGTGCCAGCAGACCAGGGATTAAAAGGGGGCCCCAGCATTTT. The encoded protein is CASRPGIKRGPQHF.

The chain uses TRBV4-3 and TRBJ2-5; 9 bases are shared with TRBD2. Germline V CDR1 and CDR2: LGHNA, YSLEER. The CDR3 extends over 18 amino acids. J was trimmed by 2 bases and V by 0 bases; bases with no gene match: 10. CDR3 protein: CASSQDSLGGGEQETQYF. Written as DNA, the CDR3 is TGCGCCAGCAGCCAAGATTCGTTGGGCGGGGGGGAACAAGAGACCCAGTACTTC.